This T cell receptor (beta chain) comes out of a study of T cells after yellow fever vaccination. Study observations and caveats: The CD4 and CD8 compartments had a small share of their clonotypes in common. The study found a weaker secondary response that peaked faster, day 5 versus 15.

The CDR3 covers 15 residues. Germline V CDR1 and CDR2: MGHRA, YSYEKL. The ends lost 1 base at V and 6 bases at J; junction bases unmatched: 5. A remark on this clonotype: The antigen remains unidentified.

The 5'RACE template-switching step produced TCR cDNA and added a universal primer site and UMIs. Using its own MiXCR run on the 5' RACE reads, TCRdb lists one record per CDR3 protein. The sample includes fewer than 500,000 distinct CDR3 sequences, around 20% of them seen just once. The genes are TRBV4-1 and TRBJ2-2; TRBD2 matches at 7 bases. The sequencing used PBMCs, collected before the yellow fever booster vaccination. This clonotype was obtained from a young man who received the YFV17D yellow fever vaccine. CDR3 region: CASSQVSRGAGELFF. CDR3 nucleotide sequence: TGCGCCAGCAGCCAAGTCTCCCGGGGGGCCGGGGAGCTGTTTTTT.